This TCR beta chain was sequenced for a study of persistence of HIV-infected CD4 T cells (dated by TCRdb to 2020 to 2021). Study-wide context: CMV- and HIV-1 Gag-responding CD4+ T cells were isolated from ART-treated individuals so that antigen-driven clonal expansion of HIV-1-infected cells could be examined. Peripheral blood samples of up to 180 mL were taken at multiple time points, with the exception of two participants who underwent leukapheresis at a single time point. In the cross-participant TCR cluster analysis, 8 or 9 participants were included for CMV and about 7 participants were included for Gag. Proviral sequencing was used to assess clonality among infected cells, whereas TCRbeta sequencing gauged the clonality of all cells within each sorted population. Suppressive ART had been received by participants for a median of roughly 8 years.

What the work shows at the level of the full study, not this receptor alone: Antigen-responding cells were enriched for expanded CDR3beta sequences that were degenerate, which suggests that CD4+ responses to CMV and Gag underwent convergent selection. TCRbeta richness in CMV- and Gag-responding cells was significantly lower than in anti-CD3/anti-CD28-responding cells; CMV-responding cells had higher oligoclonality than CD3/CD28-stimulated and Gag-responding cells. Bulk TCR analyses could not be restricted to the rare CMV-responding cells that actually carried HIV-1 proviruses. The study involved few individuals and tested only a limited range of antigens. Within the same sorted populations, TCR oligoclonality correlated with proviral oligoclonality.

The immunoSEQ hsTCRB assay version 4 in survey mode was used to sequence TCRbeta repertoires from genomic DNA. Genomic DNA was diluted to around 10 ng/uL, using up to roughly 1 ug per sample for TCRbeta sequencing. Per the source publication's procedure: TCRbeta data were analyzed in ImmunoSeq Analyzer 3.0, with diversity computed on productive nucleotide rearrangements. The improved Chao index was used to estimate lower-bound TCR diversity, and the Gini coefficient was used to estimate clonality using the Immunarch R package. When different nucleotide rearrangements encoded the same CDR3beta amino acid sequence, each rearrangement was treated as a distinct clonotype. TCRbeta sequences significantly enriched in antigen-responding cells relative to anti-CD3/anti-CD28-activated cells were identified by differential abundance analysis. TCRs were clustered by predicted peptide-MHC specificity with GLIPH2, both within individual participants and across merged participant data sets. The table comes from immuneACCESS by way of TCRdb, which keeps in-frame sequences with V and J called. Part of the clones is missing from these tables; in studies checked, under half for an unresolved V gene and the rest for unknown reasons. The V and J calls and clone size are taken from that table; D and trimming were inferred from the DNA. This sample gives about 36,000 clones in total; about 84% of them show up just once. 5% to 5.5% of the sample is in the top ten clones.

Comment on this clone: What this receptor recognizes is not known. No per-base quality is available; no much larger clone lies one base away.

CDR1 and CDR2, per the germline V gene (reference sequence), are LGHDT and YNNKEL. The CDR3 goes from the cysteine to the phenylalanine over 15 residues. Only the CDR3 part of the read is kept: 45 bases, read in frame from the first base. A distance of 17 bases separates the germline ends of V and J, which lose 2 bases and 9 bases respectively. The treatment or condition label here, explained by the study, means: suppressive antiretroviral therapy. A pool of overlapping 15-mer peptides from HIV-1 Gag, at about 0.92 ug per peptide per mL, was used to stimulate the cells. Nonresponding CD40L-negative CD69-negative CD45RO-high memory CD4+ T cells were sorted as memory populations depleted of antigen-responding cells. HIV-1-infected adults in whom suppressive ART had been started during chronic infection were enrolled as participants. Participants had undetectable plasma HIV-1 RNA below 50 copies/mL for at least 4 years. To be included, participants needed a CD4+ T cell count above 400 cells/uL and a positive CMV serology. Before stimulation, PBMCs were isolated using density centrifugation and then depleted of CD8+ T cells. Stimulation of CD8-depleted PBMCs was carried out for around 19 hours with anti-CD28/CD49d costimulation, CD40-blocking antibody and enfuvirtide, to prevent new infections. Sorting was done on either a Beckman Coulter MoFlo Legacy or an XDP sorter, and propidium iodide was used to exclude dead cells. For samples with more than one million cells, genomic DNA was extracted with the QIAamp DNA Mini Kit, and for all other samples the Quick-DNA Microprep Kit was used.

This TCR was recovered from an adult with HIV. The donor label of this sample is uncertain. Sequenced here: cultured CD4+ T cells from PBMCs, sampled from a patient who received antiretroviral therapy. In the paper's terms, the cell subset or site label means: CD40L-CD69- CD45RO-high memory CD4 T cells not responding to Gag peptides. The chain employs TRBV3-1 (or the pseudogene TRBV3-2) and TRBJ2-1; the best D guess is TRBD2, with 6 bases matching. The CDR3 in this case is CASSQNVGLGGEQFF. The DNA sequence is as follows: TGTGCCAGCAGCCAAAACGTTGGCCTCGGGGGTGAGCAGTTCTTC.